This T cell receptor (beta chain) comes out of a study of T cells after yellow fever vaccination. TCRdb recomputed calls from the 5' RACE reads with MiXCR, one row per CDR3 protein. The profile shows a few hundred thousand distinct CDR3 sequences, around 6.8% of them singletons. V was pared by 1 base and J by 7 bases, with 8 bases between. This CDR3 contains 13 residues. The J gene is TRBJ1-5, the V gene TRBV12-3 or TRBV12-4; D perhaps matches TRBD1 (5 bases). This sample comprised PBMCs, obtained roughly 46 days after the first yellow fever vaccination. The clonotype comes from a man younger than 35 who received the YFV17D yellow fever vaccine. The CDR3 DNA follows: TGTGCCAGCAGTTTAGTAGGGGCGCAGCCCCAGCATTTT. Its translation is CASSLVGAQPQHF.